The present entry profiles one T cell receptor (beta chain) with its context. Its antigen is unknown. Time point defined: pre-sensitization, week 0. Treatment: therapeutic diphenylcyclopropenone sensitization with weekly scalp DPC. At every patch-test visit, blood was drawn before the patch test was applied. The data are from a study of human T cells and chemical hapten exposure. Study as a whole: The patients were mostly female; they had alopecia areata, totalis or universalis.

Each CDR3 protein is one row after TCRdb ran MiXCR on the RACE reads. This table has roughly 81,000 distinct CDR3 sequences, around 7.9% appearing once. Whole-study findings and limits: In the PT1 data, expanded TCR counts showed a positive correlation with patch test score. With regard to DPC sensitization, TCRs above 1 in 1000 frequency did not change.

The CDR3 length is 19 residues. Germline V gene lookup returns CDR1 MNHNY and CDR2 SVGAGI (reference sequence). V shed 6 bases and J 1 base; nucleotides not matched to a gene: 17. This sequence was found in a man between 35 and 55 years old with alopecia areata. Some clones in this sample may be carry-over from other donors' samples. The material was whole blood, obtained in connection with sensitization to the hapten diphenylcyclopropenone (DPC). V usage is TRBV6-6 and J usage is TRBJ2-5, with 10 bases identical to TRBD2. CDR3 sequence (DNA): TGTGCCAGCAGCGCATCGGCTAGCGGGAGAGGATGGGTCCAAGAGACCCAGTACTTC. Protein: CASSASASGRGWVQETQYF.